The clone carrying this TCR beta chain was detected ten times or more. What it binds is unknown. The unsorted libraries had their origin in 2 million PBMCs stored at -80 C. This record belongs to a study of neurological immune-mediated disorders. This CDR3 is built from 16 residues. CDR1 SGHVS and CDR2 FQNEAQ come from the germline V gene. The V and J ends lost 6 bases and 5 bases, in that order; junction bases with no gene match: 13. Overall study findings and caveats: None of the CDR3 amino acid sequences in expanded clones turned up in more than one subject, which points to private repertoires in all groups.

5'RACE employing 10-nucleotide random UMIs yielded the cDNA. Sequencing runs each yielded over 190 million TCR-beta sequences from 15-18 subjects. TCRdb re-called the 5' RACE reads through MiXCR, storing one row per CDR3 protein. The table has about 28,000 distinct CDR3 sequences, around an eighth seen once. The chain carries TRBV7-8 and TRBJ2-7; 10 bases agree with TRBD1. Material: PBMCs. The sequence came from a woman aged 55-70 years in good health. Here the CDR3 DNA reads TGTGCCAGCAGTAATAAACCGGGACAGGGGATCCACGAGCAGTACTTC. Translated, it gives CASSNKPGQGIHEQYF.